This TCR beta chain stems from a study of OX40 agonist ivuxolimab in advanced cancers. Study details: Patients got intravenous ivuxolimab at 0.01 to 10 mg/kg every 2 weeks.

Comment on this clone: No antigen is known for it.

Cycle 7 day 1, cycle 4 day 1, and baseline were the timepoints at which blood was sampled. Libraries were prepared by immunoSEQ multiplex PCR; TCRdb keeps only in-frame clonotypes and omits some of them. The sample holds 80,000 or so clones, 85% seen once. Findings and limits, study-wide: Among patients with partial responses at 0.1-3.0 mg/kg, clonal expansion was among the lowest.

The sequenced sample was CD4+ or CD8+ T cells sorted from blood, obtained in a trial of the OX40 agonist ivuxolimab. The TCR sequence derives from an adult with an advanced solid tumor such as melanoma, head and neck, liver or kidney cancer.

CDR3 sequence (DNA): TGTGCCAGCAGCTTAAGACAGGGGGGGGCCTACGAGCAGTACTTC. This sequence encodes CASSLRQGGAYEQYF. V gene TRBV11-2 combines with J gene TRBJ2-7; 9 bases align to TRBD1. The CDR3 extends over 15 amino acids. Germline CDR1 and CDR2: SGHAT and FQNNGV. After removal of 2 bases from V and 2 bases from J, the junction contained 4 bases not matched to a gene. Together with reference TRBV11-2 and TRBJ2-7, the CDR3 gives the full variable domain: EAGVAQSPRYKIIEKRQSVAFWCNPISGHATLYWYQQILGQGPKLLIQFQNNGVVDDSQLPKDRFSAERLKGVDSTLKIQPAKLEDSAVYLCASSLRQGGAYEQYFGPGTRLTVT.